The clone carrying this T cell receptor beta chain came up a few times. Its target is unknown. The CDR3 totals 15 residues. The germline V gene has CDR1 DFQATT and CDR2 SNEGSKA (reference sequence). V was clipped by 3 bases and J by 0 bases, with 9 bases between them. The data stem from a study of T cell repertoires in cytomegalovirus infection. Across the whole study: Both recently identified HLA-C-restricted and well-studied HLA-B-restricted CMV epitopes were used in the study. The study's findings and limits: Clonotypes of TCR beta that were HLA-C-restricted and CMV-specific dominated the ex vivo response.

Each CDR3 protein gets one entry after TCRdb re-called the reads with MiXCR. The repertoire consists of more than 250,000 distinct CDR3 sequences, with 25% occurring once and the leading ten covering 13%. This specimen consisted of cultured PBMCs, obtained from culture after CMV antigen stimulation. V and J are TRBV20-1 and TRBJ2-6; D not certain. This clonotype originated in a human donor in good health (CMV status not recorded). Some clones in this sample may be carry-over from other donors' samples. CDR3 in DNA: TGCAGTGCTAGTCCATTAAGCTCTGGGGCCAACGTCCTGACTTTC. Translating gives CSASPLSSGANVLTF.